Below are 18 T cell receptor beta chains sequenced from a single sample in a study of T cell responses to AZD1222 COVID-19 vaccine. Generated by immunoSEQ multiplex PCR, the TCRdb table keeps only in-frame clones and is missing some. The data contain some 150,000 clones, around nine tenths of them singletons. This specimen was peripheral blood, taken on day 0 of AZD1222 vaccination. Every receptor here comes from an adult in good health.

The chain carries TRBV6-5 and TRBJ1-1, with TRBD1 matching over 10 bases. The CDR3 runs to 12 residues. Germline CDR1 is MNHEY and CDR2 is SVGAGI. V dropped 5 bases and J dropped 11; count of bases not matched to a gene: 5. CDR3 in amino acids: CASSQDRGNAFF. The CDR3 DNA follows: TGTGCCAGCAGTCAGGACAGGGGGAACGCTTTCTTT.

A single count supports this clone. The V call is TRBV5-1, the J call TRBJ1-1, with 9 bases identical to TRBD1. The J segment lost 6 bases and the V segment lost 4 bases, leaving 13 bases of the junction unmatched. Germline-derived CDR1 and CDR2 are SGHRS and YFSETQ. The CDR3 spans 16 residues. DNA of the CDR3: TGCGCCAGCAGCCACACCCGGGACAGGGATGGGGCTGAAGCTTTCTTT. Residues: CASSHTRDRDGAEAFF. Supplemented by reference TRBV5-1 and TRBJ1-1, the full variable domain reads KAGVTQTPRYLIKTRGQQVTLSCSPISGHRSVSWYQQTPGQGLQFLFEYFSETQRNKGNFPGRFSGRQFSNSRSEMNVSTLELGDSALYLCASSHTRDRDGAEAFFGQGTRLTVV.

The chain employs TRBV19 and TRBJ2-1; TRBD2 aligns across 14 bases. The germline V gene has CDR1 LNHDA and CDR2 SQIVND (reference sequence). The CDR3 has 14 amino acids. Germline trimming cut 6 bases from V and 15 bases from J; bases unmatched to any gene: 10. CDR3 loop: CASSPGLAGAVRFF. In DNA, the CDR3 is TGTGCCAGTAGCCCGGGACTAGCGGGAGCCGTAAGGTTCTTC. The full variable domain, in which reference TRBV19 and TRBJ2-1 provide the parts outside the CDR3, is DGGITQSPKYLFRKEGQNVTLSCEQNLNHDAMYWYRQDPGQGLRLIYYSQIVNDFQKGDIAEGYSVSREKKESFPLTVTSAQKNPTAFYLCASSPGLAGAVRFFGPGTRLTVL.

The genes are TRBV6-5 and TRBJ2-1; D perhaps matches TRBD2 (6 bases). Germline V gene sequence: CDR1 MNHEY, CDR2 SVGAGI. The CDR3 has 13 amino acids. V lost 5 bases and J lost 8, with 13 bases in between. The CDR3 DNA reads TGTGCCAGCAGTCCCTTCCGGAGGGATGAGCAGTTCTTC. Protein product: CASSPFRRDEQFF.

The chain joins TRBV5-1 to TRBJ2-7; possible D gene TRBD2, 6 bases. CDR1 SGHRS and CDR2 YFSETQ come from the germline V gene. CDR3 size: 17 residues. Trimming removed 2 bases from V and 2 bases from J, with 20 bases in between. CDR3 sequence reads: CASSLPERGSQPYEQYF. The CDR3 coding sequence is TGCGCCAGCAGCTTACCAGAACGGGGGTCGCAACCCTACGAGCAGTACTTC. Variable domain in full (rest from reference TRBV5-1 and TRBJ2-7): KAGVTQTPRYLIKTRGQQVTLSCSPISGHRSVSWYQQTPGQGLQFLFEYFSETQRNKGNFPGRFSGRQFSNSRSEMNVSTLELGDSALYLCASSLPERGSQPYEQYFGPGTRLTVT.

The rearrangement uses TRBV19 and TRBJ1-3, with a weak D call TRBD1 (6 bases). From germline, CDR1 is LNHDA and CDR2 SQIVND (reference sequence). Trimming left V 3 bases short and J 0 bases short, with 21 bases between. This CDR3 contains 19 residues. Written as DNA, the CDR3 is TGTGCCAGTAGTATCCGGACTGAGCAAGGACAGAGCTCTGGAAACACCATATATTTT. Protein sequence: CASSIRTEQGQSSGNTIYF. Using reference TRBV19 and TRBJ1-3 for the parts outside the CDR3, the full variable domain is DGGITQSPKYLFRKEGQNVTLSCEQNLNHDAMYWYRQDPGQGLRLIYYSQIVNDFQKGDIAEGYSVSREKKESFPLTVTSAQKNPTAFYLCASSIRTEQGQSSGNTIYFGEGSWLTVV.

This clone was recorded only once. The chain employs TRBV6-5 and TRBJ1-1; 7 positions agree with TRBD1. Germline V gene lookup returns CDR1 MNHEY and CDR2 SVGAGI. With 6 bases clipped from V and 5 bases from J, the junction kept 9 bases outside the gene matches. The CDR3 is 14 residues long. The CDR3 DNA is TGTGCCAGCAGGAAGGGACAGATGAGTACTGAAGCTTTCTTT. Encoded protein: CASRKGQMSTEAFF.

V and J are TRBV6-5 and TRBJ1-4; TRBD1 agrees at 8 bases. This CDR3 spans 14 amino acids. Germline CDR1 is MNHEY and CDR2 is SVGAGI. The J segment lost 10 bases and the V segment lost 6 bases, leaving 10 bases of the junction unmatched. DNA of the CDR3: TGTGCCAGCAGGCCACAGGGGGAGAAAGGAAAACTGTTTTTT. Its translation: CASRPQGEKGKLFF.

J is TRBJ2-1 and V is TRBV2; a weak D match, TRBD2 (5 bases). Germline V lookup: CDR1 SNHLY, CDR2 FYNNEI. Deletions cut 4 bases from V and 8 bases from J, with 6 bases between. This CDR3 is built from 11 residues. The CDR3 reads CASSVEDEQFF. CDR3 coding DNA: TGTGCCAGCAGTGTGGAGGATGAGCAGTTCTTC.

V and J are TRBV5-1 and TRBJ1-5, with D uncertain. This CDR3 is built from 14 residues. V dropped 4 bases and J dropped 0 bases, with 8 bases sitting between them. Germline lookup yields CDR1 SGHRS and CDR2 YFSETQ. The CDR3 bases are TGCGCCAGCAGCCCGGGGATTAGCAATCAGCCCCAGCATTTT. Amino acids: CASSPGISNQPQHF. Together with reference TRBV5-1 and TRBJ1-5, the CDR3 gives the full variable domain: KAGVTQTPRYLIKTRGQQVTLSCSPISGHRSVSWYQQTPGQGLQFLFEYFSETQRNKGNFPGRFSGRQFSNSRSEMNVSTLELGDSALYLCASSPGISNQPQHFGDGTRLSIL.

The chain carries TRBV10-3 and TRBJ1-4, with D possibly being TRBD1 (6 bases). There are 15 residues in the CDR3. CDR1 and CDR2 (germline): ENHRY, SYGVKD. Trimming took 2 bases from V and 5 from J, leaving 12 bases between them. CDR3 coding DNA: TGTGCCATCAGTGAGAGTGAGGGGGTGAATGAAAAACTGTTTTTT. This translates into CAISESEGVNEKLFF.

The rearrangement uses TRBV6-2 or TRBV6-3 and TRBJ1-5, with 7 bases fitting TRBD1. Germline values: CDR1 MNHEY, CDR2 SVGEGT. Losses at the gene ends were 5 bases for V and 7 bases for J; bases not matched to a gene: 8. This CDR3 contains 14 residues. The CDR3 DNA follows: TGTGCCAGCAGTGACAGGGTTAACTCACAGCCCCAGCATTTT. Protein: CASSDRVNSQPQHF.

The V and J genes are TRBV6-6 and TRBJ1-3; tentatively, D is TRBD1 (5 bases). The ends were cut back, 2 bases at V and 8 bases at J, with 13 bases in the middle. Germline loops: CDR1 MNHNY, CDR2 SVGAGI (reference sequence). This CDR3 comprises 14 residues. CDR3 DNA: TGTGCCAGCAGTTACAACCTTTGGGGGGACACCATATATTTT. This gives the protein CASSYNLWGDTIYF.

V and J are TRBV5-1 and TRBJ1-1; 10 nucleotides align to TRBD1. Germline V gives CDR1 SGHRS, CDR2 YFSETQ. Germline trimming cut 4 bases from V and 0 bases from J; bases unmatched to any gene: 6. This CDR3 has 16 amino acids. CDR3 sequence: CASSRQGAEVNTEAFF. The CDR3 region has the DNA TGCGCCAGCAGCCGACAGGGGGCGGAGGTGAACACTGAAGCTTTCTTT.

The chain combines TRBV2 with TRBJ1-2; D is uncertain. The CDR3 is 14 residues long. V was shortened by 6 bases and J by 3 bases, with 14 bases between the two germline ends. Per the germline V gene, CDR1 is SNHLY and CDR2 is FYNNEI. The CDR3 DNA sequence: TGTGCCAGCAGCGTCGATCAGAGGGACTATGGCTACACCTTC. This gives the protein CASSVDQRDYGYTF.

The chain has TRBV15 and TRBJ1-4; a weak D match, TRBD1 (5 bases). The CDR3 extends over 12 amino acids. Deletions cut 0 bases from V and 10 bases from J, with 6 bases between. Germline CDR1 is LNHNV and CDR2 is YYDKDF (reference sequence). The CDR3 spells CATSRDQGKLFF. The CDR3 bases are TGTGCCACCAGCAGAGATCAGGGAAAACTGTTTTTT.

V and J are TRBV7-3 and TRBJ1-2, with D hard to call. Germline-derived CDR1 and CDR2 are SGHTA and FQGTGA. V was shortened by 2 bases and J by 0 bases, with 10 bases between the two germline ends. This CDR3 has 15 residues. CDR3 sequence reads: CASSLGIGTNYGYTF. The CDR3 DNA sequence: TGTGCCAGCAGCTTAGGGATCGGCACTAACTATGGCTACACCTTC.

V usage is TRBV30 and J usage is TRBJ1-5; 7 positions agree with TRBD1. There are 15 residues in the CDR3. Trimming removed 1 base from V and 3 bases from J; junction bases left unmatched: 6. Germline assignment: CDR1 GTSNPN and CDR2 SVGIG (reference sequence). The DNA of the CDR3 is TGTGCCTGGAGTGGGGAAGGGGGCGACAATCAGCCCCAGCATTTT. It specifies CAWSGEGGDNQPQHF.